These 20 T cell receptor beta chains came from one sample sequenced in a study of chemoradiotherapy in HPV16-positive cancers. Measured with immunoSEQ multiplex PCR; TCRdb has only the in-frame clones, and not every one. The sample contains approximately 5,000 clones, about 80% of which appear only once. The specimen was collected from a patient who underwent chemoradiotherapy. The receptors stem from a human donor with HPV-associated anogenital cancer.

The V call is TRBV6-5, the J call TRBJ2-5; TRBD2 aligns across 9 bases. Germline loops: CDR1 MNHEY, CDR2 SVGAGI. V trimming: 8 bases; J trimming: 7 bases; junction bases outside the gene matches: 11. CDR3 length: 14 amino acids. The CDR3 bases are TGTGCCAGCCGTAGCGGGGGCCTCGGCGGGACCCAGTACTTC. It specifies CASRSGGLGGTQYF.

The chain has TRBV2 and TRBJ1-1; 8 bases match TRBD1. Losses at the gene ends were 7 bases for V and 3 bases for J; bases not matched to a gene: 7. The CDR3 sequence is 14 residues long. CDR1 SNHLY and CDR2 FYNNEI come from the germline V gene. The CDR3 DNA reads as TGTGCCAGCAACCGACAGGGGTTGGACACTGAAGCTTTCTTT. This gives the protein CASNRQGLDTEAFF. Full variable domain (missing parts from reference TRBV2 and TRBJ1-1): EPEVTQTPSHQVTQMGQEVILRCVPISNHLYFYWYRQILGQKVEFLVSFYNNEISEKSEIFDDQFSVERPDGSNFTLKIRSTKLEDSAMYFCASNRQGLDTEAFFGQGTRLTVV.

The chain recombines TRBV29-1 with TRBJ2-3; D possibly uses TRBD1 or TRBD2 (5 bases each). V was cut by 3 bases and J by 3 bases, with 13 bases left in between. The V gene's germline CDR1 is SQVTM and CDR2 ANQGSEA. CDR3 size: 14 residues. Here the CDR3 DNA reads TGCAGCGTTGATGAGGGGTCGAGGACAGATACGCAGTATTTT. It encodes CSVDEGSRTDTQYF.

The gene calls are TRBV2 and TRBJ1-4; D is possibly TRBD1 (6 bases). The CDR3 totals 13 residues. Trimming left V 7 bases short and J 8 bases short, with 14 bases between. Germline CDR1 SNHLY, CDR2 FYNNEI. The CDR3 nucleotides read TGTGCCAGCACTAGGGACACCAGGGAAAAACTGTTTTTT. Protein sequence: CASTRDTREKLFF.

The V and J genes are TRBV2 and TRBJ2-7; either TRBD1 or TRBD2 may fit D (5 bases each). The CDR3 sequence is 15 residues long. V was shortened by 7 bases and J by 2 bases, with 18 bases between the two germline ends. The germline gives CDR1 SNHLY, CDR2 FYNNEI. The CDR3 sequence is CASTLEGLRAYEQYF. CDR3 DNA sequence: TGTGCCAGCACCCTCGAGGGGCTGCGCGCCTACGAGCAGTACTTC.

V usage is TRBV2 and J usage is TRBJ1-2; 7 bases are shared with TRBD1. The germline CDR1 and CDR2 sequences are SNHLY and FYNNEI. The V and J ends lost 5 bases and 7 bases, in that order; junction bases with no gene match: 10. The length of the CDR3 is 14 residues. The CDR3 region is CASSYQTGKSGYTF. The CDR3 region has the DNA TGTGCCAGCAGTTACCAGACAGGGAAAAGTGGCTACACCTTC. Supplemented by reference TRBV2 and TRBJ1-2, the full variable domain reads EPEVTQTPSHQVTQMGQEVILRCVPISNHLYFYWYRQILGQKVEFLVSFYNNEISEKSEIFDDQFSVERPDGSNFTLKIRSTKLEDSAMYFCASSYQTGKSGYTFGSGTRLTVV.

This chain links TRBV9 with TRBJ1-5; no firm D call. The CDR3 has 14 amino acids. Germline assignment: CDR1 SGDLS and CDR2 YYNGEE. V was cut by 0 bases and J by 4 bases, with 8 bases left in between. CDR3 sequence reads: CASSVGIGNQPQHF. The CDR3, as DNA: TGTGCCAGCAGCGTAGGAATCGGGAATCAGCCCCAGCATTTT.

The V gene is TRBV5-1, the J gene TRBJ2-7; no definite D call. Per germline, CDR1 SGHRS and CDR2 YFSETQ. Trimming left V 4 bases short and J 0 bases short, with 2 bases between. The CDR3 spans 11 residues. CDR3 loop: CASSHSYEQYF. Here the CDR3 DNA reads TGCGCCAGCAGCCACTCCTACGAGCAGTACTTC.

This clone was picked up one time. The chain combines TRBV6-5 with TRBJ2-6; 9 bases are shared with TRBD1. There are 13 residues in the CDR3. Per the germline V gene, CDR1 is MNHEY and CDR2 is SVGAGI. Trimming cost V 4 bases and J 10 bases; bases outside gene matches: 2. CDR3 sequence reads: CASSFGQGNVLTF. Here the CDR3 DNA reads TGTGCCAGCAGTTTTGGACAGGGGAACGTCCTGACTTTC.

As DNA, the CDR3 is TGTGCCAGCAGCTTAGCGGGGGGGCCGTTTATTTCAAGTACAGATACGCAGTATTTT. Translating gives CASSLAGGPFISSTDTQYF. The chain couples TRBV7-8 to TRBJ2-3; the D gene is possibly TRBD2 (7 bases). V lost 0 bases and J lost 3, with 22 bases in between. The length of the CDR3 is 19 residues. From germline, CDR1 is SGHVS and CDR2 FQNEAQ.

V and J are TRBV6-1 and TRBJ1-5, with a weak D call TRBD1 (5 bases). V was shortened by 5 bases and J by 4 bases, with 15 bases between the two germline ends. Looked up from germline, CDR1 is MNHNS and CDR2 is SASEGT. The CDR3 consists of 15 residues. CDR3 region: CASSPDRGPNQPQHF. CDR3 in DNA: TGTGCCAGCAGTCCTGACAGAGGGCCAAATCAGCCCCAGCATTTT.

This rearrangement joins TRBV28 to TRBJ1-2; the match to TRBD1 covers 9 bases. In germline, CDR1 is MDHEN, CDR2 SYDVKM. Trimming took 2 bases from V and 8 from J; bases not matched to a gene: 15. The CDR3 extends over 17 amino acids. The CDR3 DNA reads TGTGCCAGCAGTTTAGGGGGGACAGGGAGCTCCCTAGGGGGCTACACCTTC. Translated: CASSLGGTGSSLGGYTF.

CDR3 coding DNA: TGCGCCAGCAGCCCCTTAGGCCTGATGAACATTCAGTACTTC. Protein sequence: CASSPLGLMNIQYF. V and J are TRBV4-1 and TRBJ2-4; no firm D call. The CDR3 is 14 amino acids. V lost 4 bases, J lost 7 bases, and 14 bases lay in between. The germline gives CDR1 MGHRA, CDR2 YSYEKL.

The rearrangement links TRBV5-4 to TRBJ2-7; D may match TRBD1 or TRBD2 (5 bases each). V was cut by 4 bases and J by 1 base, with 9 bases left in between. The CDR3 contains 13 residues. From germline, CDR1 is SGHNT and CDR2 YYREEE (reference sequence). Here the CDR3 DNA reads TGTGCCAGCAGCCTGGGGGAATCCTACGAGCAGTACTTC. It codes for CASSLGESYEQYF.

This chain uses TRBV5-1 with TRBJ1-1; TRBD1 agrees at 8 bases. V was pared by 2 bases and J by 5 bases, with 5 bases of the junction left unmatched. CDR1 and CDR2 from the germline V gene are SGHRS and YFSETQ. This CDR3 spans 14 amino acids. In DNA form, the CDR3 reads TGCGCCAGCAGCTTAACACAGGGGGGGACTGAAGCTTTCTTT. It yields the protein CASSLTQGGTEAFF.

Only one count was recorded for this clone. The V call is TRBV28, the J call TRBJ1-6; perhaps TRBD1 as D (5 bases). Germline CDR1 and CDR2: MDHEN and SYDVKM. V was cut by 0 bases and J by 10 bases, with 10 bases left in between. This CDR3 spans 14 amino acids. The CDR3 sequence is CASSLWGERSPLHF. The DNA of the CDR3 is TGTGCCAGCAGTTTATGGGGGGAACGATCACCCCTCCACTTT. Together with reference TRBV28 and TRBJ1-6, the CDR3 gives the full variable domain: DVKVTQSSRYLVKRTGEKVFLECVQDMDHENMFWYRQDPGLGLRLIYFSYDVKMKEKGDIPEGYSVSREKKERFSLILESASTNQTSMYLCASSLWGERSPLHFGNGTRLTVT.

The rearrangement uses TRBV9 and TRBJ2-2; D is undetermined. The length of the CDR3 is 14 residues. The V gene's germline CDR1 is SGDLS and CDR2 YYNGEE. Trimming pared 0 bases from V and 8 bases from J, leaving 11 bases between. CDR3 DNA: TGTGCCAGCAGCGTAGTTTATGGGGTTGGGGAGCTGTTTTTT. The encoded protein is CASSVVYGVGELFF. Filled out from reference TRBV9 and TRBJ2-2, the complete variable domain reads DSGVTQTPKHLITATGQRVTLRCSPRSGDLSVYWYQQSLDQGLQFLIQYYNGEERAKGNILERFSAQQFPDLHSELNLSSLELGDSALYFCASSVVYGVGELFFGEGSRLTVL.

In this sample, this clone turned up once. This chain connects TRBV29-1 to TRBJ1-1; D is perhaps TRBD1 (6 bases). The CDR3 runs 13 residues. Trimming pared 5 bases from V and 1 base from J, leaving 11 bases between. CDR1 and CDR2 from the germline V gene are SQVTM and ANQGSEA. CDR3 loop: CSVTWTENTEAFF. CDR3 nucleotides: TGCAGCGTTACCTGGACAGAGAACACTGAAGCTTTCTTT. Filled out from reference TRBV29-1 and TRBJ1-1, the complete variable domain reads SAVISQKPSRDICQRGTSLTIQCQVDSQVTMMFWYRQQPGQSLTLIATANQGSEATYESGFVIDKFPISRPNLTFSTLTVSNMSPEDSSIYLCSVTWTENTEAFFGQGTRLTVV.

The chain is built from TRBV5-4 and TRBJ2-1; no clear D gene. CDR1 is SGHNT, CDR2 YYREEE, per germline (reference sequence). The CDR3 totals 15 residues. The V end was cut by 0 bases, the J end by 7 bases, with 14 bases between. The CDR3, as DNA: TGTGCCAGCAGCTTGGTTGCGGAGCCGGGTAATGAGCAGTTCTTC. This translates into CASSLVAEPGNEQFF. Filled out from reference TRBV5-4 and TRBJ2-1, the complete variable domain reads ETGVTQSPTHLIKTRGQQVTLRCSSQSGHNTVSWYQQALGQGPQFIFQYYREEENGRGNFPPRFSGLQFPNYSSELNVNALELDDSALYLCASSLVAEPGNEQFFGPGTRLTVL.

The chain has TRBV7-9 and TRBJ2-1; 7 bases align to TRBD1. The CDR3 length is 17 residues. The V gene's germline CDR1 is SEHNR and CDR2 FQNEAQ (reference sequence). J lost 6 bases, V lost 1 base, and 12 bases had no gene match. The CDR3: CASSLDDVGQQLNEQFF. The DNA of the CDR3 is TGTGCCAGCAGCTTAGATGATGTGGGACAGCAACTCAATGAGCAGTTCTTC.